Listed below are T cell receptor beta chains from one sample, sequenced in a study of blood T cell repertoires in COVID-19. Sequencing was performed with immunoSEQ multiplex PCR; in TCRdb, only in-frame clones are kept and a portion is missing. The sample has fewer than 200,000 clones, approximately 85% seen once. Material for sequencing was peripheral blood. These receptors were taken from a man aged 55 to 69 who had recovered from COVID-19. Each CDR3 is given with its conserved first and last residue. Each record gives: J gene, D gene, V gene, clone size, CDR3 protein, CDR3 DNA. D genes are given only for firm matches. The size entry is marked missing in some rows and otherwise reads once, few, many or a size class.

>TRBJ1-1|TRBD1|TRBV25-1|NA
CASRPYRGRTEAFF
TGTGCCAGCAGGCCTTACAGGGGGAGGACTGAAGCTTTCTTT
>TRBJ2-7|NA|TRBV19|NA
CASSPRTTYEQYF
TGTGCCAGTAGTCCTCGGACTACCTACGAGCAGTACTTC
>TRBJ2-2|TRBD1|TRBV3-1/TRBV3-2|NA
CASSQGSRGQTITGELFF
TGTGCCAGCAGCCAAGGGAGTAGGGGACAGACCATCACCGGGGAGCTGTTTTTT
>TRBJ2-1|TRBD2|TRBV30|NA
CAWKIERGYNEQFF
TGTGCCTGGAAAATCGAGCGGGGATACAATGAGCAGTTCTTC
>TRBJ1-6|TRBD1|TRBV27|NA
CASSLARGPSPLHF
TGTGCCAGCAGTTTAGCCAGGGGGCCTTCACCCCTCCACTTT
>TRBJ2-5|NA|TRBV5-1|once
CASSFTGNWEETQYF
TGCGCCAGCAGCTTTACAGGGAATTGGGAAGAGACCCAGTACTTC
>TRBJ1-4|NA|TRBV2|NA
CASSNRLSNEKLFF
TGTGCCAGCAGTAATCGCCTATCGAATGAAAAACTGTTTTTT
>TRBJ2-3|NA|TRBV2|few
CASSERDTDTQYF
TGTGCCAGCAGTGAGCGGGACACAGATACGCAGTATTTT
>TRBJ2-7|TRBD1|TRBV29-1|NA
CSAWTGREQYF
TGCAGCGCTTGGACAGGGCGCGAGCAGTACTTC
>TRBJ2-5|NA|TRBV7-3|NA
CASSSAGGYQETQYF
TGTGCCAGCAGCTCCGCGGGCGGGTACCAAGAGACCCAGTACTTC
>TRBJ1-1|TRBD1|TRBV6-4|NA
CASKAGTETNTEAFF
TGTGCCAGCAAAGCCGGGACAGAGACGAACACTGAAGCTTTCTTT
>TRBJ1-5|TRBD1|TRBV7-8|NA
CASSAGGGGNQPQHF
TGTGCCAGCAGCGCAGGGGGCGGAGGCAATCAGCCCCAGCATTTT
>TRBJ2-7|TRBD2|TRBV2|once
CASSPLTSAVYKQYF
TGTGCCAGCAGTCCTCTTACTAGCGCGGTCTACAAGCAGTACTTC
>TRBJ2-2|NA|TRBV10-3|NA
CAISHPGFNTGELFF
TGTGCCATCAGCCACCCGGGGTTCAACACCGGGGAGCTGTTTTTT
>TRBJ1-1|NA|TRBV25-1|few
CASTHGQGKTEAFF
TGTGCCAGCACCCATGGGCAGGGGAAGACTGAAGCTTTCTTT
>TRBJ1-1|TRBD1|TRBV7-9|NA
CASSLRTGNTEAFF
TGTGCCAGCAGCTTAAGGACAGGCAACACTGAAGCTTTCTTT
>TRBJ2-1|NA|TRBV5-1|NA
CASSGQRGMENEQFF
TGCGCCAGCAGCGGCCAGCGAGGAATGGAAAATGAGCAGTTCTTC
>TRBJ1-6|NA|TRBV9|NA
CASSVEGNSPLHF
TGTGCCAGCAGCGTAGAGGGGAACTCACCCCTCCACTTT
>TRBJ1-1|TRBD1|TRBV9|NA
CASSVQGTVNTEAFF
TGTGCCAGCAGCGTCCAGGGGACAGTGAACACTGAAGCTTTCTTT
>TRBJ1-5|TRBD1|TRBV2|NA
CASSRTGANQPQHF
TGTGCCAGCAGCCGGACAGGGGCCAATCAGCCCCAGCATTTT
>TRBJ2-3|TRBD2|TRBV9|NA
CASSVAGGQTDTQYF
TGTGCCAGCAGCGTAGCGGGGGGGCAGACAGATACGCAGTATTTT
>TRBJ2-1|TRBD2|TRBV9|NA
CASSVGSGGGYEFF
TGTGCCAGCAGCGTAGGGAGCGGCGGGGGTTATGAGTTCTTC
>TRBJ2-2|NA|TRBV24-1|NA
CATSGDRPGELFF
TGTGCCACCAGTGGTGACAGACCCGGGGAGCTGTTTTTT
>TRBJ2-5|NA|TRBV4-1|NA
CASSQVGAFQETQYF
TGCGCCAGCAGCCAAGTAGGGGCTTTCCAAGAGACCCAGTACTTC
>TRBJ2-7|TRBD2|TRBV4-1|many
CASSLRQGTSGSSYEQYF
TGCGCCAGCAGCCTACGACAGGGGACTAGCGGGTCTTCCTACGAGCAGTACTTC
>TRBJ2-2|TRBD2|TRBV7-2|NA
CASRPRLAGDLRNTGELFF
TGTGCCAGCAGGCCTAGACTAGCGGGGGACCTCCGGAACACCGGGGAGCTGTTTTTT
>TRBJ1-4|NA|TRBV18|once
CASQPGQNEKLFF
TGTGCCAGCCAACCCGGACAGAATGAAAAACTGTTTTTT
>TRBJ2-3|NA|TRBV5-8|NA
CASSLVAGTTDTQYF
TGTGCCAGCAGCTTGGTTGCGGGAACCACAGATACGCAGTATTTT
>TRBJ2-1|TRBD2|TRBV30|NA
CAWSAGLAGGRSSYNEQFF
TGTGCCTGGAGCGCGGGACTAGCGGGGGGTAGGAGCTCCTACAATGAGCAGTTCTTC
>TRBJ1-6|TRBD1|TRBV2|NA
CASRTGESYNSPLHF
TGTGCCAGCAGGACAGGGGAGTCCTATAATTCACCCCTCCACTTT
>TRBJ2-1|NA|TRBV5-1|NA
CASSRLQGPSYNEQFF
TGCGCCAGCAGCCGGCTACAGGGCCCGTCCTACAATGAGCAGTTCTTC
>TRBJ2-3|NA|TRBV2|NA
CASRKDGNRDTQYF
TGTGCCAGCAGGAAGGACGGGAATCGTGATACGCAGTATTTT
>TRBJ2-3|TRBD2|TRBV24-1|NA
CATSGPGLPFTDTQYF
TGTGCCACCAGTGGCCCGGGACTACCTTTCACAGATACGCAGTATTTT
>TRBJ2-7|TRBD1|TRBV7-2|NA
CASSFADRDGHEQYF
TGTGCCAGCAGCTTTGCGGACAGGGATGGTCACGAGCAGTACTTC
>TRBJ2-7|NA|TRBV30|few
CASTWGVERSVGQYF
TGTGCCTCCACTTGGGGGGTGGAACGGTCAGTAGGGCAGTACTTC
>TRBJ1-4|TRBD1|TRBV7-9|NA
CASSRTGINEKLFF
TGTGCCAGCAGCCGGACAGGAATTAATGAAAAACTGTTTTTT
>TRBJ2-3|TRBD2|TRBV5-4|NA
CASSPTRLAGPGDTQYF
TGTGCCAGCAGCCCCACGAGGCTAGCGGGGCCCGGGGATACGCAGTATTTT
>TRBJ2-5|TRBD2|TRBV6-2/TRBV6-3|NA
CASSLGGWGQETQYF
TGTGCCAGCAGCCTCGGGGGGTGGGGGCAAGAGACCCAGTACTTC
>TRBJ1-6|NA|TRBV5-1|NA
CASTLDISNSPLHF
TGCGCCAGCACCCTGGACATTTCTAATTCACCCCTCCACTTT
>TRBJ2-2|NA|TRBV6-4|once
CASSDGDTTGELFF
TGTGCCAGCAGTGACGGGGACACCACTGGGGAGCTGTTTTTT
>TRBJ2-6|NA|TRBV3-1/TRBV3-2|NA
CASSQLPGSGANVLTF
TGTGCCAGCAGCCAACTTCCGGGGTCTGGGGCCAACGTCCTGACTTTC